Below are 7 T cell receptor beta chains sequenced from a single sample in a study of cytomegalovirus exposure and HLA in healthy donors. PCR employed 60 Vbeta and 13 Jbeta primers. Assay: immunoSEQ multiplex PCR; the TCRdb copy retains only in-frame clones and omits some. The table for this sample gives about 39,000 clones. The sample taken for sequencing was PBMCs. The receptors here all came from a male donor in good health and CMV-seronegative.

The chain employs TRBV5-8 and TRBJ1-4; 8 bases match TRBD1. CDR1 and CDR2 from the germline V gene are SGHTS and YDEGEE. The J segment lost 7 bases and the V segment lost 10 bases, leaving 6 bases of the junction unmatched. The CDR3 has 12 amino acids. The CDR3: CAGTGQVEKLFF. DNA for the CDR3: TGTGCCGGCACGGGACAGGTTGAAAAACTGTTTTTT.

The V gene is TRBV29-1, the J gene TRBJ1-6, with D possibly TRBD1 on 5 matching bases. The CDR3 covers 12 residues. Deletions cut 5 bases from V and 9 bases from J, with 11 bases between. From germline, CDR1 is SQVTM and CDR2 ANQGSEA. CDR3: CSVQGEGSPLHF. The CDR3 nucleotides read TGCAGCGTTCAAGGGGAGGGTTCACCCCTCCACTTT.

This chain connects TRBV15 to TRBJ1-4; D gene uncertain. The CDR3 is 13 residues long. V was shortened by 3 bases and J by 6 bases, with 8 bases between the two germline ends. Per the germline V gene, CDR1 is LNHNV and CDR2 is YYDKDF (reference sequence). The CDR3 DNA follows: TGTGCCACCAGCAGTTCTGCAGATGAAAAACTGTTTTTT. As protein: CATSSSADEKLFF.

The J gene is TRBJ1-1, the V gene TRBV20-1; no definite D call. Trimming left V 1 base short and J 11 bases short, with 11 bases between. From germline, CDR1 is DFQATT and CDR2 SNEGSKA (reference sequence). The CDR3 is 11 amino acids. The CDR3 loop reads CSARGWRGAFF. For the CDR3, the DNA is TGCAGTGCTAGAGGGTGGAGAGGGGCTTTCTTT.

The rearrangement uses TRBV29-1 and TRBJ1-2, with TRBD1 matching 8 bases. The CDR3 consists of 13 residues. CDR1 SQVTM and CDR2 ANQGSEA come from the germline V gene. J was trimmed by 7 bases and V by 1 base; bases with no gene match: 5. The CDR3 reads CSVEGTGRAGYTF. Written as DNA, the CDR3 is TGCAGCGTTGAAGGGACAGGGCGAGCTGGCTACACCTTC.

The chain joins TRBV5-1 to TRBJ1-3, with D hard to call. Trimming removed 2 bases at V and 0 bases at J, with 9 bases between. The CDR3 sequence is 15 residues long. CDR1 SGHRS and CDR2 YFSETQ come from the germline V gene. The chain's CDR3 is CASSLNTISGNTIYF. CDR3 bases: TGCGCCAGCAGCTTAAACACCATCTCTGGAAACACCATATATTTT. The full variable domain, with the rest looked up from reference TRBV5-1 and TRBJ1-3, is KAGVTQTPRYLIKTRGQQVTLSCSPISGHRSVSWYQQTPGQGLQFLFEYFSETQRNKGNFPGRFSGRQFSNSRSEMNVSTLELGDSALYLCASSLNTISGNTIYFGEGSWLTVV.

The chain recombines TRBV4-1 with TRBJ2-7, with TRBD2 matching over 12 bases. The CDR3 length is 16 residues. The ends lost 4 bases at V and 0 bases at J; junction bases unmatched: 4. The germline CDR1 and CDR2 sequences are MGHRA and YSYEKL. CDR3 sequence reads: CASSPILAGGSYEQYF. The DNA of the CDR3 is TGCGCCAGCAGCCCCATACTAGCGGGGGGCTCCTACGAGCAGTACTTC.